The 16 T cell receptor beta chains below come from one sample, sequenced in a study of cytotoxic CD8 clonotypes in ibrutinib-treated CLL. The method was immunoSEQ multiplex PCR; TCRdb's version includes in-frame clones alone and lacks a portion of them. The table lists some 290,000 clones, around four fifths of them singletons, with more than 6% in the top ten. Sequencing used PBMCs, obtained before ibrutinib treatment. The receptor set was obtained from a human donor with chronic lymphocytic leukemia.

This rearrangement joins TRBV19 to TRBJ1-2; 9 positions agree with TRBD1. Germline V gene sequence: CDR1 LNHDA, CDR2 SQIVND (reference sequence). Trimming took 5 bases from V and 5 from J; bases not matched to a gene: 6. The CDR3 sequence is 14 residues long. The CDR3 loop reads CASSPQGQGYGYTF. The CDR3 region has the DNA TGTGCCAGTAGTCCGCAGGGACAGGGATATGGCTACACCTTC.

The V and J genes are TRBV18 and TRBJ2-5; TRBD2 is a possible D gene (5 bases). CDR1 KGHSH and CDR2 LQKENI come from the germline V gene. This CDR3 contains 15 residues. V was clipped by 3 bases and J by 0 bases, with 11 bases between them. The CDR3 DNA is TGTGCCAGCTCACCCTTTCTAGCTAACCAAGAGACCCAGTACTTC. This codes for CASSPFLANQETQYF.

J is TRBJ2-1 and V is TRBV12-5; D is unclear. Germline V gene lookup returns CDR1 LGHNT and CDR2 FRNRAP. V was pared by 0 bases and J by 4 bases, with 10 bases between. The CDR3 loop spans 15 amino acids. CDR3 in amino acids: CASGLVLGRYNEQFF. DNA for the CDR3: TGTGCTAGTGGTTTGGTACTTGGTAGATACAATGAGCAGTTCTTC. The full variable domain, in which reference TRBV12-5 and TRBJ2-1 provide the parts outside the CDR3, is DARVTQTPRHKVTEMGQEVTMRCQPILGHNTVFWYRQTMMQGLELLAYFRNRAPLDDSGMPKDRFSAEMPDATLATLKIQPSEPRDSAVYFCASGLVLGRYNEQFFGPGTRLTVL.

The chain is built from TRBV7-8 and TRBJ2-2; 12 positions agree with TRBD2. CDR1 and CDR2 (germline): SGHVS, FQNEAQ. The J segment lost 3 bases and the V segment lost 0 bases, leaving 8 bases of the junction unmatched. The CDR3 consists of 19 residues. CDR3 sequence (DNA): TGTGCCAGCAGCTTAGCGGTGACTAGCGGGAGCTTGGACACCGGGGAGCTGTTTTTT. Translating it yields CASSLAVTSGSLDTGELFF.

This chain links TRBV10-2 with TRBJ2-5; D possibly corresponds to TRBD2 (6 bases). The CDR3 length is 14 residues. Trimming took 6 bases from V and 7 from J, leaving 18 bases between them. Germline assignment: CDR1 WSHSY and CDR2 SAAADI. CDR3 coding DNA: TGCGCCAGCAGAGCCAGGGCGACCGGGGGGACCCAGTACTTC. Translating gives CASRARATGGTQYF.

The gene calls are TRBV7-3 and TRBJ2-5, with TRBD1 identical over 7 bases. Germline V gene sequence: CDR1 SGHTA, CDR2 FQGTGA. There are 13 residues in the CDR3. J gave up 3 bases and V 5 bases, and 3 bases lay outside the gene matches. The CDR3 here is CASSQGTEETQYF. As DNA, the CDR3 is TGTGCCAGCAGCCAAGGGACAGAAGAGACCCAGTACTTC.

The chain links TRBV27 to TRBJ2-7; D may be TRBD1 (5 bases). Looked up from germline, CDR1 is MNHEY and CDR2 is SMNVEV (reference sequence). The CDR3 runs 17 residues. V was clipped by 1 base and J by 0 bases, with 16 bases between them. The CDR3 sequence is CASSLFGSQASSYEQYF. The CDR3 DNA reads as TGTGCCAGCAGTTTATTCGGTTCACAGGCCAGCTCCTACGAGCAGTACTTC.

There are a few counts of this clone. The chain couples TRBV7-6 to TRBJ2-1; 13 bases line up with TRBD2. CDR3 length: 17 residues. V shed 5 bases and J 4 bases; nucleotides not matched to a gene: 8. CDR1 SGHVS and CDR2 FNYEAQ come from the germline V gene. This CDR3 is CASSLWTSGGFYNEQFF. The DNA for the CDR3 is TGTGCCAGCAGCCTCTGGACTAGCGGGGGATTTTACAATGAGCAGTTCTTC.

The chain combines TRBV9 with TRBJ1-1; a weak D match, TRBD1 (5 bases). V was cut by 0 bases and J by 6 bases, with 15 bases left in between. The CDR3 is 15 residues long. Germline CDR1 and CDR2: SGDLS and YYNGEE. CDR3: CASSVGAGRLAEAFF. DNA of the CDR3: TGTGCCAGCAGCGTAGGGGCAGGGAGATTGGCTGAAGCTTTCTTT.

The rearrangement uses TRBV18 and TRBJ2-3, with unresolved D. The germline V and J ends were trimmed by 3 bases and 2 bases, with 15 bases remaining between them. The CDR3 loop spans 16 amino acids. CDR1 and CDR2 (germline): KGHSH, LQKENI. The CDR3 coding sequence is TGTGCCAGCTCACCTATGACTCTCCCACACACAGATACGCAGTATTTT. It yields the protein CASSPMTLPHTDTQYF.

The chain carries TRBV6-5 and TRBJ1-5, with D perhaps matching TRBD1 (5 bases). The CDR3 sequence is 14 residues long. CDR1 and CDR2 from the germline V gene are MNHEY and SVGAGI. V shed 6 bases and J shed 2 bases, with 11 bases lying between them. The CDR3 region has the DNA TGTGCCAGCAGCGACAGAAGGGGCAATCAGCCCCAGCATTTT. The encoded protein is CASSDRRGNQPQHF.

The V gene is TRBV4-3, the J gene TRBJ1-2; TRBD1 agrees at 7 bases. The CDR3 totals 16 residues. CDR1 and CDR2 from the germline V gene are LGHNA and YSLEER. Unmatched junction bases numbered 6, after V lost 0 bases and J lost 2 bases. This CDR3 is CASSQDFGDSNYGYTF. The CDR3 DNA is TGCGCCAGCAGCCAAGATTTCGGGGACAGCAACTATGGCTACACCTTC.

The rearrangement uses TRBV7-8 and TRBJ1-1; 7 nucleotides agree with TRBD1. This CDR3 comprises 17 residues. Losses at the gene ends were 5 bases for V and 0 bases for J; bases not matched to a gene: 12. Germline loops: CDR1 SGHVS, CDR2 FQNEAQ. CDR3: CASSAQGTVIMNTEAFF. The CDR3 nucleotides are TGTGCCAGCAGCGCGCAGGGGACAGTTATAATGAACACTGAAGCTTTCTTT.

This chain links TRBV2 with TRBJ2-7; D not certain. Per germline, CDR1 SNHLY and CDR2 FYNNEI. Between the trimmed V and J ends, which lost 6 bases and 3 bases, there was a span of 12 bases. The length of the CDR3 is 13 residues. CDR3 in DNA: TGTGCCAGCAGGTACACCTATAGCTACGAGCAGTACTTC. This encodes CASRYTYSYEQYF.

The CDR3 DNA reads TGTGCCAGCAGCTTTCAGGGATCTAGCACAGATACGCAGTATTTT. Translation gives CASSFQGSSTDTQYF. J is TRBJ2-3 and V is TRBV11-3; D is possibly TRBD1 (5 bases). This CDR3 is 15 amino acids long. The germline V and J ends were trimmed by 3 bases and 0 bases, with 10 bases remaining between them. Germline-derived CDR1 and CDR2 are SGHNT and YENEEA.

The rearrangement joins TRBV18 to TRBJ1-1; 10 bases align to TRBD1. The V gene's germline CDR1 is KGHSH and CDR2 LQKENI. V lost 5 bases to trimming and J lost 7 bases; unmatched junction nucleotides: 7. The CDR3 totals 14 residues. The CDR3 DNA follows: TGTGCCAGCTCAAGAGGGACAGGGGCGATTGAAGCTTTCTTT. Its translation: CASSRGTGAIEAFF.